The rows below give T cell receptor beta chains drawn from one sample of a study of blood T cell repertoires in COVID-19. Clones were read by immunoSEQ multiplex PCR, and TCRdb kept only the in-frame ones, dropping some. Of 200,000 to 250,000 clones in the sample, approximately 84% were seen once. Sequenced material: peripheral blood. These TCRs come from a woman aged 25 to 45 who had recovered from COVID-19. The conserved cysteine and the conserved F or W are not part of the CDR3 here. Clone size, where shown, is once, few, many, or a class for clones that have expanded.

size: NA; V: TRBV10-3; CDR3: AISESDSAYNEQF
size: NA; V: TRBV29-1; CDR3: SVDGGGTWNTEAF
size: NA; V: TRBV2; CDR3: ASSEESASGGETDTQY
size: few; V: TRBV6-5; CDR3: ASSYDGVTDTQY
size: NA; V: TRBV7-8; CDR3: ASSSEMLSSGNTIY
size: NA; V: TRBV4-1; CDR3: ASSQPGSYTEAF
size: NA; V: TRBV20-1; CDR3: SARYGYT
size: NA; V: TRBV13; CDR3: ASSPPGQETQY
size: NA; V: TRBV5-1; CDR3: ASSQTPGTAYEKLF
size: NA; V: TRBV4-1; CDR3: ASGWPLATEAF
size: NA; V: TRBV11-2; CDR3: ASSEGTSVREQF
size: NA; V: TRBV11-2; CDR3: ASRPLRDTDTQY
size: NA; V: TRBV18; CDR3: ASSREGARVYEQY
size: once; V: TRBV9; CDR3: ASSEGGGWINEQF
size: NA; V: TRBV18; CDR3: ASSPKGAGNQPQH
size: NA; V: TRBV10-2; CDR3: ASSEGGAYEQY
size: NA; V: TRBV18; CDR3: ASSPLRIAGDYEQY
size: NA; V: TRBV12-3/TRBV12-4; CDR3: ASVEGANTEAF
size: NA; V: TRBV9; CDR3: ASSAAGLVSTDTQY
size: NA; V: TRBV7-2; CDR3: ASSLGVAAHNEQF
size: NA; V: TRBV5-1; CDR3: ASSALAGEPSGANVLT
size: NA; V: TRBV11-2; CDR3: ASSLSPVGNLYTEAF
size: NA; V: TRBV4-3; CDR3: ASSQHRELNTEAF
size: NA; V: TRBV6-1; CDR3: ASSERGREGYT
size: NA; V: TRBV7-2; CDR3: ASSLAGGGSPLH
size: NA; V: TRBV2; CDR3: ASSEAGVYGYT
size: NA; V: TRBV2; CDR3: ASSRDNQPQH
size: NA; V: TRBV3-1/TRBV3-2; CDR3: ASSGETTGTYSNQPQH
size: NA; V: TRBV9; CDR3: ASSVGTGVGRGINEQF
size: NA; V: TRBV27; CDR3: ASSLQSRDSPLH
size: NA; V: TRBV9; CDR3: ASSPGGQPHNEQF
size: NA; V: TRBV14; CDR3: ASSISGGATGELF
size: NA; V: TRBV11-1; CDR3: ASSLAEAGVNEQF
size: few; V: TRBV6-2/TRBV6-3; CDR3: ASSFDPTGVKDQPQH
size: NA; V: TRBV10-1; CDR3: ASSRGRGSYEQY
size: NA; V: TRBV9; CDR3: ASSTDRERETQY
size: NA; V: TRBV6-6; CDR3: ASRGGQSSSYEQY
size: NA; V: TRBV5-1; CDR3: ASSYGQGMGSPLH
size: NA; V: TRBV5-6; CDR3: ASSPTWGGNSPLH
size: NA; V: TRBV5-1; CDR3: ASSLEGTKNIQY
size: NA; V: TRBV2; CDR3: ASSEDRREQY